The present TCR beta chain was sequenced within a study of blood T cells in healthy people across ages. In germline, CDR1 is SGHDT, CDR2 YYEEEE. V was clipped by 4 bases and J by 7 bases; unmatched bases: 8. The CDR3 runs 14 residues. This clonotype came up a few times. Combining a sample-barcoded 5' primer with a J-beta primer mix, a second PCR ran for roughly 7 to 11 cycles. A template-switch adaptor with 12 random nucleotides tagged each cDNA molecule. TCRdb itself ran the 5' RACE reads through MiXCR, one entry per CDR3 protein. The sample lists fewer than 800,000 distinct CDR3 sequences, approximately 21% seen once, with approximately 3.6% in the top ten.

The sequencing input was blood. The genes are TRBV5-6 and TRBJ2-1, with 7 bases identical to TRBD2. This clonotype originated in a man in his 70s in good health. CDR3 bases: TGTGCCAGCAGCAATAGCGGGTCAGGGAATGAGCAGTTCTTC. As protein: CASSNSGSGNEQFF.